A single sample gave rise to the 25 T cell receptor beta chains below, sequenced in a study of blood T cell repertoires in COVID-19. TCRdb keeps only in-frame clones here, not all; method: immunoSEQ multiplex PCR. This repertoire shows roughly 70,000 clones, roughly 71% found once; its top ten account for under 15%. Specimen: peripheral blood. The receptors were sampled from a man in his fifties or sixties with COVID-19, enrolled during active disease.

The chain employs TRBV28 and TRBJ2-3, with 7 bases fitting TRBD2. CDR3 length: 11 residues. Germline V gives CDR1 MDHEN, CDR2 SYDVKM. Trimming took 7 bases from V and 6 from J; bases not matched to a gene: 1. Here the CDR3 reads CASMREDTQYF. CDR3 in DNA: TGTGCCAGCATGCGGGAGGATACGCAGTATTTT.

The V gene is TRBV6-4, the J gene TRBJ1-1; D is undetermined. V lost 3 bases, J lost 0 bases, and 5 bases lay in between. The CDR3 loop spans 13 amino acids. Germline V gene lookup returns CDR1 MRHNA and CDR2 SNTAGT. CDR3 in DNA: TGTGCCAGCAGTGATAGTATGAACACTGAAGCTTTCTTT. Its protein product is CASSDSMNTEAFF.

The V call is TRBV12-3 or TRBV12-4, the J call TRBJ1-1; a possible D gene is TRBD1 (5 bases). The CDR3 is 13 residues long. V lost 2 bases and J 5 bases, leaving 9 bases between the germline ends. The CDR3 sequence is CASSLQGGTEAFF. CDR3 DNA sequence: TGTGCCAGCAGTTTACAGGGAGGGACTGAAGCTTTCTTT.

The table lists this clone with many counts. The chain couples TRBV30 to TRBJ2-7; perhaps TRBD1 as D (6 bases). The CDR3 runs 13 residues. Germline CDR1 is GTSNPN and CDR2 is SVGIG (reference sequence). V was pared by 3 bases and J by 4 bases, with 13 bases between. The CDR3, as DNA: TGTGCCTGGAGCCTGGGGGCTAGGTACGAGCAGTACTTC. Its translation: CAWSLGARYEQYF.

The rearrangement links TRBV15 to TRBJ1-3, with a possible D match to TRBD1 (6 bases). Trimming removed 0 bases at V and 3 bases at J, with 9 bases between. The CDR3 length is 15 residues. CDR1 is LNHNV and CDR2 is YYDKDF in the germline V gene (reference sequence). The CDR3 region has the DNA TGTGCCACCAGCAGAGACACAGGGAGTGGAAACACCATATATTTT. Protein sequence: CATSRDTGSGNTIYF.

This clone turned up a few times. The V gene is TRBV10-1, the J gene TRBJ1-3; D call uncertain. Germline lookup yields CDR1 WNHNN and CDR2 SYGVQD (reference sequence). V lost 5 bases and J lost 2, with 10 bases in between. This CDR3 contains 14 residues. The CDR3 is CASSRGMAGNTIYF. The DNA for the CDR3 is TGCGCCAGCAGTCGGGGTATGGCTGGAAACACCATATATTTT.

In its sample, this clone was seen once. The chain has TRBV5-1 and TRBJ1-2, with 9 bases matching TRBD1. The length of the CDR3 is 15 residues. CDR1 SGHRS and CDR2 YFSETQ come from the germline V gene. V lost 7 bases and J lost 6; bases outside the gene matches: 13. CDR3 loop: CASQPQGANFDGYTF. CDR3 nucleotide sequence: TGCGCCAGCCAACCACAGGGGGCTAACTTCGATGGCTACACCTTC.

V is TRBV14 and J is TRBJ1-2; D is uncertain. V lost 1 base to trimming and J lost 5 bases, with 5 bases between them. CDR1 is SGHDN and CDR2 is FVKESK in the germline V gene. The CDR3 loop spans 12 amino acids. Written as DNA, the CDR3 is TGTGCCAGCAGCCAAGCGGAGTATGGCTACACCTTC. Translation: CASSQAEYGYTF.

V is TRBV19 and J is TRBJ2-5; 13 bases agree with TRBD2. V shed 7 bases, J shed 5 bases, and the junction held 4 bases outside the gene matches. Germline V gene sequence: CDR1 LNHDA, CDR2 SQIVND (reference sequence). The CDR3 extends over 14 amino acids. In DNA form, the CDR3 reads TGTGCCAGTAAAGGACTAGCGGGAGTTGAGACCCAGTACTTC. It codes for CASKGLAGVETQYF.

J is TRBJ2-1 and V is TRBV6-1; 8 bases map to TRBD2. The CDR3 extends over 17 amino acids. CDR1 is MNHNS, CDR2 SASEGT, per germline. V dropped 4 bases and J dropped 0; count of bases not matched to a gene: 8. The CDR3 here is CASSGGLAGSSYNEQFF. The DNA for the CDR3 is TGTGCCAGCAGTGGGGGATTAGCGGGGAGCTCCTACAATGAGCAGTTCTTC.

This clone was detected a few times. The chain has TRBV11-3 and TRBJ2-7, with 9 nucleotides matching TRBD1. CDR3 length equals 14 residues. The germline V gene has CDR1 SGHNT and CDR2 YENEEA. V dropped 1 base and J dropped 7; count of bases not matched to a gene: 5. The CDR3, as DNA: TGTGCCAGCAGCTTAGGGGACAGGGCTACGGAGCAGTACTTC. The encoded protein is CASSLGDRATEQYF.

The chain has TRBV5-4 and TRBJ2-7, with 7 bases aligning to TRBD2. From germline, CDR1 is SGHNT and CDR2 YYREEE (reference sequence). This CDR3 spans 15 amino acids. V lost 3 bases, J lost 3 bases, and 9 bases stayed unmatched. CDR3 DNA: TGTGCCAGCAGCTCGGGAGGAGGGATCGGCTACGAGCAGTACTTC. The encoded protein is CASSSGGGIGYEQYF.

The genes are TRBV7-9 and TRBJ2-5; D not certain. The CDR3 spans 12 residues. Germline lookup yields CDR1 SEHNR and CDR2 FQNEAQ (reference sequence). V lost 5 bases to trimming and J lost 4 bases, with 8 bases between them. CDR3 region: CASSPISETQYF. The CDR3, as DNA: TGTGCCAGCAGCCCAATTTCAGAGACCCAGTACTTC.

This clone was observed a handful of times. CDR3 sequence: CASARGSGNTIYF. The CDR3 nucleotides are TGTGCCAGCGCCAGAGGATCTGGAAACACCATATATTTT. The chain uses TRBV2 and TRBJ1-3; D unclear. V was shortened by 8 bases and J by 1 base, with 9 bases between the two germline ends. Germline V CDR1 and CDR2: SNHLY, FYNNEI. The CDR3 has 13 amino acids.

V gene TRBV2 combines with J gene TRBJ2-5, with D perhaps TRBD2 (5 bases). The CDR3 is 14 amino acids. Trimming removed 5 bases from V and 5 bases from J, with 15 bases in between. CDR1 is SNHLY and CDR2 is FYNNEI in the germline V gene. CDR3 region: CASSFGGREETQYF. The CDR3 nucleotides are TGTGCCAGCAGTTTCGGAGGCCGAGAGGAGACCCAGTACTTC.

The genes are TRBV7-9 and TRBJ2-1, with D unresolved. Germline-derived CDR1 and CDR2 are SEHNR and FQNEAQ (reference sequence). V lost 5 bases and J lost 2, with 16 bases in between. This CDR3 is built from 16 residues. CDR3 in amino acids: CASSPSLTAPYNEQFF. CDR3 bases: TGTGCCAGCAGCCCGAGCCTAACAGCACCCTACAATGAGCAGTTCTTC.

Comment on this clone: This sample also contains other DNA sequences that code for the same CDR3. The chain couples TRBV5-1 to TRBJ1-1, with D uncertain. Germline V gene data show CDR1 as SGHRS and CDR2 as YFSETQ. V lost 2 bases, J lost 5 bases, and 7 bases lay in between. The CDR3 consists of 12 residues. The DNA for the CDR3 is TGCGCCAGCAGCTTACCGGGAACTGAAGCTTTCTTT. This sequence encodes CASSLPGTEAFF.

CDR3 sequence (DNA): TGCGCCAGCAGCTTAACCAGCGCTAGGACAGATACGCAGTATTTT. Translating gives CASSLTSARTDTQYF. The rearrangement links TRBV5-1 to TRBJ2-3; D ambiguous. This CDR3 comprises 15 residues. Between the trimmed V and J ends, which lost 2 bases and 3 bases, there was a span of 13 bases. From germline, CDR1 is SGHRS and CDR2 YFSETQ.

The chain has TRBV27 and TRBJ2-7; weak D call: TRBD1 (5 bases). CDR1 is MNHEY and CDR2 is SMNVEV in the germline V gene (reference sequence). This CDR3 comprises 14 residues. Trimming shortened V by 6 bases and J by 4 bases, and 16 bases separated the two germline ends. Written as DNA, the CDR3 is TGTGCCAGCAGCCACTACCCCACAGGTTACGAGCAGTACTTC. This sequence encodes CASSHYPTGYEQYF.

This chain connects TRBV10-2 to TRBJ2-3; 11 nucleotides line up with TRBD2. Germline V gene sequence: CDR1 WSHSY, CDR2 SAAADI. V shed 0 bases and J 0 bases; nucleotides not matched to a gene: 5. The CDR3 runs to 18 residues. The CDR3 here is CASSESVASGGSTDTQYF. In nucleotides, the CDR3 is TGCGCCAGCAGTGAGTCGGTGGCTAGCGGGGGGAGCACAGATACGCAGTATTTT.

This clone has at least ten counts. The J gene is TRBJ2-2, the V gene TRBV5-6, with D unresolved. The CDR3 length is 13 residues. Germline V gene data show CDR1 as SGHDT and CDR2 as YYEEEE. The V end was cut by 4 bases, the J end by 3 bases, with 7 bases between. In DNA, the CDR3 is TGTGCCAGCAGCCCGAGATACACCGGGGAGCTGTTTTTT. Amino acids: CASSPRYTGELFF.

The chain has TRBV24-1 and TRBJ2-3, with TRBD2 matching 8 bases. V lost 4 bases to trimming and J lost 2 bases; unmatched junction nucleotides: 10. CDR1 is KGHDR and CDR2 is SFDVKD in the germline V gene. The CDR3 has 17 residues. CDR3 sequence: CATSDPEGLATTDTQYF. The CDR3 DNA reads TGTGCCACCAGTGACCCCGAAGGACTAGCAACCACAGATACGCAGTATTTT.

The chain employs TRBV9 and TRBJ1-2; 8 bases are a match to TRBD1. The CDR3 length is 15 residues. Trimming at V came to 5 bases and at J to 3 bases, leaving 9 bases not matched to a gene. CDR1 SGDLS and CDR2 YYNGEE come from the germline V gene. CDR3 in DNA: TGTGCCAGCAGTGCCTCTGTGACAGGGGACTATGGCTACACCTTC. Translation: CASSASVTGDYGYTF. The entire variable domain, with the rest obtained from reference TRBV9 and TRBJ1-2, is as follows: DSGVTQTPKHLITATGQRVTLRCSPRSGDLSVYWYQQSLDQGLQFLIQYYNGEERAKGNILERFSAQQFPDLHSELNLSSLELGDSALYFCASSASVTGDYGYTFGSGTRLTVV.

The rearrangement joins TRBV5-6 to TRBJ2-7; 10 bases agree with TRBD2. V dropped 4 bases and J dropped 4; count of bases not matched to a gene: 8. Per the germline V gene, CDR1 is SGHDT and CDR2 is YYEEEE. The CDR3 has 15 residues. CDR3 in amino acids: CASSPGLASAYEQYF. The DNA of the CDR3 is TGTGCCAGCAGCCCGGGACTAGCGAGCGCTTACGAGCAGTACTTC.

The J gene is TRBJ2-5, the V gene TRBV27, with D hard to call. This CDR3 contains 13 residues. Germline CDR1 reads MNHEY; CDR2 reads SMNVEV (reference sequence). V gave up 2 bases and J gave up 5 bases, with 9 bases separating them. The CDR3 spells CASSLGAAETQYF. CDR3 in DNA: TGTGCCAGCAGTTTAGGAGCAGCCGAGACCCAGTACTTC.